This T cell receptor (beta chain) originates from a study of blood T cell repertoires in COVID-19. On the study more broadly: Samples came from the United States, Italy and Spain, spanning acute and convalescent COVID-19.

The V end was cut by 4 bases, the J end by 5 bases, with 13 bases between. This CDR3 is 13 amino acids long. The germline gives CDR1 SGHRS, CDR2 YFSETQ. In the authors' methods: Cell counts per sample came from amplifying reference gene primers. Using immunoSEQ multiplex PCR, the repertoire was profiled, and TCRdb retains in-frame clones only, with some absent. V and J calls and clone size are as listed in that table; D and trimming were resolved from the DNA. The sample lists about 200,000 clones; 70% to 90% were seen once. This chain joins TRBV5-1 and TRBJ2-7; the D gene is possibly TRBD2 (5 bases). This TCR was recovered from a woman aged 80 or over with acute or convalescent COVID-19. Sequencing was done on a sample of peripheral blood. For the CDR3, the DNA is TGCGCCAGCAGCACCCCGGGGTTTAACGAGCAGTACTTC. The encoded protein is CASSTPGFNEQYF. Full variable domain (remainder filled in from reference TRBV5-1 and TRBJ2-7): KAGVTQTPRYLIKTRGQQVTLSCSPISGHRSVSWYQQTPGQGLQFLFEYFSETQRNKGNFPGRFSGRQFSNSRSEMNVSTLELGDSALYLCASSTPGFNEQYFGPGTRLTVT.